This TCR beta chain is drawn from a study of T cell repertoires in cytomegalovirus infection. About the research overall: Well-studied HLA-B-restricted CMV epitopes were used in the study alongside recently identified HLA-C-restricted ones. Public TCR beta signatures marked donors with CMV infection and the matching HLA. Notes on the study in general: CMV-specific TCR beta clonotypes restricted by HLA-C dominated the ex vivo response. Individuals carrying CMV plus the relevant HLA were identified by cumulative frequency of public TCR beta families.

MiXCR, applied by TCRdb to the reads, yields one record per CDR3 protein. The sample consists of roughly 570,000 distinct CDR3 sequences, roughly 43% of them appearing once. The CDR3 covers 14 residues. Germline assignment: CDR1 LNHNV and CDR2 YYDKDF (reference sequence). Deletions cut 1 base from V and 5 bases from J, with 11 bases between. For this clonotype: Its antigen is still unknown.

The sequencing here drew on cultured PBMCs, taken from culture after CMV antigen stimulation. The chain has TRBV15 and TRBJ1-1; maybe TRBD1 (6 bases). The sequence derives from a human donor in good health (CMV status not recorded). Some clones in this sample may be carry-over from other donors' samples. CDR3 residues: CATSRATGRTEAFF. The CDR3 DNA sequence: TGTGCCACCAGCAGAGCCACAGGGAGGACTGAAGCTTTCTTT.